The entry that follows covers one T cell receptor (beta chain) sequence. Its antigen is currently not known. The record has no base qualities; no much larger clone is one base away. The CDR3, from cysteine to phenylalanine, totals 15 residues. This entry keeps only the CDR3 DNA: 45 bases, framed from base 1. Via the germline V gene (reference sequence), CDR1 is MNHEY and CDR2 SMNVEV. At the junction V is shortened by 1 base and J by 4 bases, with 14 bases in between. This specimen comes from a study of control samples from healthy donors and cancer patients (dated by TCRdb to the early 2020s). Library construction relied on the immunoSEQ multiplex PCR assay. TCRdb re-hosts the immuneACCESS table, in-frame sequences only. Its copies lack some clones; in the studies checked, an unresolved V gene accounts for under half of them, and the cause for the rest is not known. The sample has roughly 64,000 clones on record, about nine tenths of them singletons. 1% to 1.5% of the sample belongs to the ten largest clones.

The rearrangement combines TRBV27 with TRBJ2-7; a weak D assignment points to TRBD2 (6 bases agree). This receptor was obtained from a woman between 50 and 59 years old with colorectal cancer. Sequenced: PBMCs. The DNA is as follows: TGTGCCAGCAGTTTATATGCGGGATCCATTTACGAGCAGTACTTC. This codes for CASSLYAGSIYEQYF.